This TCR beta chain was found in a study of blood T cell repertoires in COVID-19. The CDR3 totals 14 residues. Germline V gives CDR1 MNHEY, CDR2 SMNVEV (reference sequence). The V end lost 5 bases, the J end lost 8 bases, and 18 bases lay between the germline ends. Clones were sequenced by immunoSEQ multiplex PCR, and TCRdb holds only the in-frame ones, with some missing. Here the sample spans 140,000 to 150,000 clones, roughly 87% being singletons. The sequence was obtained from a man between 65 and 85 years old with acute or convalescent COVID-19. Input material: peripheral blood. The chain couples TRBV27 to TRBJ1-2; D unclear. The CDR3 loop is CASSPSVSIWGYTF. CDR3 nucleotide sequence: TGTGCCAGCAGTCCGTCGGTCTCAATATGGGGCTACACCTTC.